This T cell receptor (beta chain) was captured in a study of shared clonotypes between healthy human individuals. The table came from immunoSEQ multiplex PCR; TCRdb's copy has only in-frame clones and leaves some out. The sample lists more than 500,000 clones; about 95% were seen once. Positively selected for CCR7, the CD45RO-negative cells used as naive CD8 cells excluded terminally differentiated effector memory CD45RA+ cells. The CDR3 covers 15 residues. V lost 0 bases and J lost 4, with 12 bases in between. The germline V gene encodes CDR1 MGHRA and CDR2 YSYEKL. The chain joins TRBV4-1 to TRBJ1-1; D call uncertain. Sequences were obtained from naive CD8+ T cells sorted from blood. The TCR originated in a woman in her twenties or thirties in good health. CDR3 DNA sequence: TGCGCCAGCAGCCAAGAAGGTTTTGGTGGCACTGAAGCTTTCTTT. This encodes CASSQEGFGGTEAFF.